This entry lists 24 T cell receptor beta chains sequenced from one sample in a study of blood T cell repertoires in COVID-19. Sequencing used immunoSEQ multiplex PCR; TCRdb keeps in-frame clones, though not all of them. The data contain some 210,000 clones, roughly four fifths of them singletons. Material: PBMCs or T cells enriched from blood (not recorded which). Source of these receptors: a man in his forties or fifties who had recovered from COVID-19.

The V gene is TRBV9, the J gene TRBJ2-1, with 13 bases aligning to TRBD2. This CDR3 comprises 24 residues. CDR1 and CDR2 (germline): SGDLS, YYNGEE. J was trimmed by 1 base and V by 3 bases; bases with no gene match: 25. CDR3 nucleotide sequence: TGTGCCAGCAGCGAACCTAGGGACAGGGCCGGACTAGCGGGGGATCGTTGGTCCTACAATGAGCAGTTCTTC. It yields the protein CASSEPRDRAGLAGDRWSYNEQFF.

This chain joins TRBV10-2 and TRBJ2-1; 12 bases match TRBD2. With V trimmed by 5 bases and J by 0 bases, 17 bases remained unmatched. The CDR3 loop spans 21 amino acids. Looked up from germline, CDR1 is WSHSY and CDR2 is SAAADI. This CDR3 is CASSSTGTSGYRTSSYNEQFF. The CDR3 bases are TGCGCCAGCAGTTCAACAGGGACTAGCGGGTACCGTACTAGCTCCTACAATGAGCAGTTCTTC.

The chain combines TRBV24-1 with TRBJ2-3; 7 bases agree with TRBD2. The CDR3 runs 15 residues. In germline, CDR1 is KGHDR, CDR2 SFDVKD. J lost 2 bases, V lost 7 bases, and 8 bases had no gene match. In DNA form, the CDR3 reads TGTGCCACCAGCGCTAGCGGAGGGCCCACAGATACGCAGTATTTT. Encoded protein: CATSASGGPTDTQYF.

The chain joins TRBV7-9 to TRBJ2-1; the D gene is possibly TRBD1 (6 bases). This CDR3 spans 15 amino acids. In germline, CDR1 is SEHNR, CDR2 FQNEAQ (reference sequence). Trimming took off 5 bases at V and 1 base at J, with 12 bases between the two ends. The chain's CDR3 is CASSPPGQSYNEQFF. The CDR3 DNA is TGTGCCAGCAGCCCCCCAGGACAGTCCTACAATGAGCAGTTCTTC.

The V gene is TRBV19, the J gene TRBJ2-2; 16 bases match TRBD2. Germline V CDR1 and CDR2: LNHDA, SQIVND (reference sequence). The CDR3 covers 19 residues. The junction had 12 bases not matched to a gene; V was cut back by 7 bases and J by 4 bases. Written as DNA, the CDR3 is TGTGCCAGTACCCCCCGGGGACTAGCGGGAGGGTTACGCACCGGGGAGCTGTTTTTT. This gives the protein CASTPRGLAGGLRTGELFF. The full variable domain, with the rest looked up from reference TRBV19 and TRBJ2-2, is DGGITQSPKYLFRKEGQNVTLSCEQNLNHDAMYWYRQDPGQGLRLIYYSQIVNDFQKGDIAEGYSVSREKKESFPLTVTSAQKNPTAFYLCASTPRGLAGGLRTGELFFGEGSRLTVL.

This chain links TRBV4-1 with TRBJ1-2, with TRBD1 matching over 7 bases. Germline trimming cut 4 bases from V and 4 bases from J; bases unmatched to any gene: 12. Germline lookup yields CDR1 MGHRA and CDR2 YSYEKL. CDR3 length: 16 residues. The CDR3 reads CASSPVFTGQVYGYTF. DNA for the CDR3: TGCGCCAGCAGCCCCGTATTCACCGGACAGGTCTATGGCTACACCTTC.

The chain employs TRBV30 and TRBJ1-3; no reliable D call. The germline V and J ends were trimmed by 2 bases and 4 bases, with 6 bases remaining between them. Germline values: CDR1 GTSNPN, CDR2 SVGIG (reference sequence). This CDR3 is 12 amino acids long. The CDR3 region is CAWSPLGNTIYF. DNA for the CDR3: TGTGCCTGGAGTCCTCTAGGAAACACCATATATTTT.

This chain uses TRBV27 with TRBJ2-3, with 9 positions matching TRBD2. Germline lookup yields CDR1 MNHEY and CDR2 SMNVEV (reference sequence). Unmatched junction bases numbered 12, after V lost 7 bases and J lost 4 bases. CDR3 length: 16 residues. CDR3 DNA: TGTGCCAGCAATCCTTACCGGACTAGCGTGCCAGATACGCAGTATTTT. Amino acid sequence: CASNPYRTSVPDTQYF.

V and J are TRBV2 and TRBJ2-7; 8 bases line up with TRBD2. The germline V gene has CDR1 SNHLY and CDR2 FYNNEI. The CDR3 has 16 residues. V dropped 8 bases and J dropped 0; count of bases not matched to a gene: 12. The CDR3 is CASQGREGPFSYEQYF. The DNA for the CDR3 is TGTGCCAGCCAGGGTCGGGAGGGCCCATTCTCCTACGAGCAGTACTTC.

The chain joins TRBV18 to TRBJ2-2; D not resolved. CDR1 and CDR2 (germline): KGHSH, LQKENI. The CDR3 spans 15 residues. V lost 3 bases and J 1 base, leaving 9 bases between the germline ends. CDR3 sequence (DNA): TGTGCCAGCTCACCGGCCCGAGGGAACACCGGGGAGCTGTTTTTT. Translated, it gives CASSPARGNTGELFF. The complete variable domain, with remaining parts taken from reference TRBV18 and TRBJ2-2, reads NAGVMQNPRHLVRRRGQEARLRCSPMKGHSHVYWYRQLPEEGLKFMVYLQKENIIDESGMPKERFSAEFPKEGPSILRIQQVVRGDSAAYFCASSPARGNTGELFFGEGSRLTVL.

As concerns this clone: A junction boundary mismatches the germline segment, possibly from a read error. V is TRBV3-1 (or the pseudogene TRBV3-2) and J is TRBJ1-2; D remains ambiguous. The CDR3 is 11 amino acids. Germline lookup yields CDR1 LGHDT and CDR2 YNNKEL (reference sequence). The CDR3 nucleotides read TGTGCCAGCACCCAAGGAGGTGGCTACACCTTC. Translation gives CASTQGGGYTF.

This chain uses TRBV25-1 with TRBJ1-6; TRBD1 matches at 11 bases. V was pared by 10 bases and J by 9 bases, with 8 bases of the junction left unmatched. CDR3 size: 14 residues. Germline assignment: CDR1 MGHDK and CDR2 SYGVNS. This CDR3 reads CATKGQGAFSPLHF. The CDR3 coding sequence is TGTGCCACCAAAGGACAGGGGGCGTTTTCACCCCTCCACTTT.

The CDR3 DNA follows: TGTGCCAGTAGTATAGGGAGGGCTCAGCCCCAGCATTTT. This translates into CASSIGRAQPQHF. This chain joins TRBV19 and TRBJ1-5; D not resolved. This CDR3 spans 13 amino acids. V lost 1 base and J lost 6, with 7 bases in between. Germline CDR1 LNHDA, CDR2 SQIVND (reference sequence).

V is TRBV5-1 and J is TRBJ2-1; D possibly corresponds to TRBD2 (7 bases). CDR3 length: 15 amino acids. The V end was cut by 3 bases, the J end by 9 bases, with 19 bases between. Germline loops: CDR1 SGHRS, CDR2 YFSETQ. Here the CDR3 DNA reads TGCGCCAGCAGCTGGGGGGGCCCGGGGGCCGGTGAGCAGTTCTTC. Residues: CASSWGGPGAGEQFF. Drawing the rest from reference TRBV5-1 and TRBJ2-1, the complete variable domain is KAGVTQTPRYLIKTRGQQVTLSCSPISGHRSVSWYQQTPGQGLQFLFEYFSETQRNKGNFPGRFSGRQFSNSRSEMNVSTLELGDSALYLCASSWGGPGAGEQFFGPGTRLTVL.

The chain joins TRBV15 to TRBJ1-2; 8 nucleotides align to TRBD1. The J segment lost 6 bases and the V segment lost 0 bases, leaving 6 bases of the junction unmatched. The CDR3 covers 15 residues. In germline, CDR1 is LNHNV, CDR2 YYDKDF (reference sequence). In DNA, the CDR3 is TGTGCCACCAGCAGAGACCAGGACAGGGTAGATGGCTACACCTTC. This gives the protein CATSRDQDRVDGYTF.

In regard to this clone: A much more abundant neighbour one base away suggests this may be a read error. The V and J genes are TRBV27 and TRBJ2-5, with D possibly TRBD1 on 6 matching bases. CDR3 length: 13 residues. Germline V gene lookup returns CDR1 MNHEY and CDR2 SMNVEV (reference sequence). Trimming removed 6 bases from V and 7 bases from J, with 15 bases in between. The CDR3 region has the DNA TGTGCCAGCAGCAGGGGCCTTTTTGTGACCCAGTACTTC. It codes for CASSRGLFVTQYF.

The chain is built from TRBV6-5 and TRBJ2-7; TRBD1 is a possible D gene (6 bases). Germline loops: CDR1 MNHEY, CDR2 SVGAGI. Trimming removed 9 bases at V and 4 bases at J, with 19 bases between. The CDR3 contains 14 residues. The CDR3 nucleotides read TGTGCCAGTCGTACGGACTTGGGGGCGTACGAGCAGTACTTC. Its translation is CASRTDLGAYEQYF.

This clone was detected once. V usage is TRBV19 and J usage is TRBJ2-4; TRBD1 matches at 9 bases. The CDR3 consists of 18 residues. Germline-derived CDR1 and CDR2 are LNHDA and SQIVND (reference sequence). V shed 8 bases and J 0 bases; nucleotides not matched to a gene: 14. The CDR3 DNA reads TGTGCCAGTCATGTTCGGGACAGGGTTTTTCTAGCCAAAAACATTCAGTACTTC. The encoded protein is CASHVRDRVFLAKNIQYF.

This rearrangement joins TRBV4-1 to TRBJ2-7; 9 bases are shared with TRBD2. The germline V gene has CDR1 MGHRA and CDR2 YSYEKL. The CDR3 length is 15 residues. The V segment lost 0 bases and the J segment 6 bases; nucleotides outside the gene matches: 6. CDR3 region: CASSQDPGGRGEQYF. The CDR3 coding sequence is TGCGCCAGCAGCCAAGATCCCGGCGGGAGGGGCGAGCAGTACTTC.

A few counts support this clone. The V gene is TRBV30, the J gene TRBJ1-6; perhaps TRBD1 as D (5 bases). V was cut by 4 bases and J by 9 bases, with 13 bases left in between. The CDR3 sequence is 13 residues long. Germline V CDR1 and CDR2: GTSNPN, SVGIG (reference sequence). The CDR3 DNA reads TGTGCCTGGAACGCGCAGGGAAGTTCACCCCTCCACTTT. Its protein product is CAWNAQGSSPLHF.

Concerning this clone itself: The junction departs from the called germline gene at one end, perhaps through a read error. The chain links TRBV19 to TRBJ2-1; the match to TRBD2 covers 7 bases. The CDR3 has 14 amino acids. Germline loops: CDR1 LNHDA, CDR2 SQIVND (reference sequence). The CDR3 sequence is CASSTTLLLAATIF. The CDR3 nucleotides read TGTGCCAGTAGTACAACCTTACTTCTAGCGGCCACGATCTTC. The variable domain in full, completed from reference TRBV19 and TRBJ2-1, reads DGGITQSPKYLFRKEGQNVTLSCEQNLNHDAMYWYRQDPGQGLRLIYYSQIVNDFQKGDIAEGYSVSREKKESFPLTVTSAQKNPTAFYLCASSTTLLLAATIFGPGTRLTVL.

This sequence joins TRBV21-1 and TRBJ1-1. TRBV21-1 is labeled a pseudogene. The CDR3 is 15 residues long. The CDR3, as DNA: TGTGCCAGCAGCAAAGGGAACAGGAGGGACACTGAAGCTTTCTTT. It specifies CASSKGNRRDTEAFF.

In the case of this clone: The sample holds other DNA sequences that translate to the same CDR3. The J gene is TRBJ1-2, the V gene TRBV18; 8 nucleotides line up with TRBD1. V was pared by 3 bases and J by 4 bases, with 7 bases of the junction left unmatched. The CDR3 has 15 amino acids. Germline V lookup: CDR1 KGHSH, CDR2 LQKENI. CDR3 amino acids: CASSPSGTGAYGYTF. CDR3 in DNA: TGTGCCAGCTCACCCTCCGGGACAGGTGCCTATGGCTACACCTTC.

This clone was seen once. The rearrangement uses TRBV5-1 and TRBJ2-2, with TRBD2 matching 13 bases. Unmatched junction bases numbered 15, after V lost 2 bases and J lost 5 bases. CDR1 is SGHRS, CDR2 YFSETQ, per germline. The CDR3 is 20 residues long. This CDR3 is CASSFRLAGGVEERTGELFF. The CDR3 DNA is TGCGCCAGCAGCTTTAGACTAGCGGGAGGAGTTGAGGAAAGGACCGGGGAGCTGTTTTTT.